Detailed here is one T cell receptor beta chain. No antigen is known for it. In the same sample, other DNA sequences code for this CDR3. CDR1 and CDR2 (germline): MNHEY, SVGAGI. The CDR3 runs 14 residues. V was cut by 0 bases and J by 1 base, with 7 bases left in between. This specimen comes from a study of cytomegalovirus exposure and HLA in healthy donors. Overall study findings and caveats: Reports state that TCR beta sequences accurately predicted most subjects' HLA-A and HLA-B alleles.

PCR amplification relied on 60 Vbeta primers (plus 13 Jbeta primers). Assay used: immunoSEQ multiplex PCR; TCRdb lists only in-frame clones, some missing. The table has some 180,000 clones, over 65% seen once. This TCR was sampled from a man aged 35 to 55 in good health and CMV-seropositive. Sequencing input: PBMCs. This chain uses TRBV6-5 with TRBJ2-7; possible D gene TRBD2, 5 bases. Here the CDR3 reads CASSYSRESYEQYF. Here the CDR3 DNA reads TGTGCCAGCAGTTACTCGAGGGAATCCTACGAGCAGTACTTC.